Listed here is a single T cell receptor (beta chain). Its antigen is not known. Disease lasting under 3 months, a NOSPECS grade of at least 4, and a Clinical Activity Score of at least 3 were features of the ophthalmopathy patients. PBMCs came from 9 to 10 ml fresh peripheral blood. This specimen belongs to a study of T cells in Graves' hyperthyroidism and ophthalmopathy. The study, taken as a whole, reports: Ophthalmopathy cases were set apart from stable hyperthyroidism by a 13 V-J model. Most thyroid-expanded clonotypes above 0.001 were also found in blood.

From RNA transcripts, TCR beta CDR3 regions were amplified. HTBI primers were employed in a first-round RT-PCR of the TCR CDR3. TCRdb itself ran the multiplex PCR reads through MiXCR, one entry per CDR3 protein. The sample includes about 380,000 distinct CDR3 sequences, less than 20% of them seen just once. V lost 8 bases and J lost 2; bases outside the gene matches: 6. This CDR3 is built from 13 residues. The germline CDR1 and CDR2 sequences are DFQATT and SNEGSKA (reference sequence). The rearrangement uses TRBV20-1 and TRBJ2-7; 10 bases match TRBD1. The sample taken for sequencing was blood. This sequence originates from a man aged 18 to 29 with Graves' ophthalmopathy. The CDR3 here is CSSPGTGAYEQYF. Written as DNA, the CDR3 is TGCAGTTCCCCCGGGACAGGGGCCTACGAGCAGTACTTC.